Given below is one T cell receptor (beta chain) in context. This sample was taken from a study of blood T cell repertoires in COVID-19. Study-wide context: Collection of acute and convalescent COVID-19 samples took place in the United States, Italy and Spain. PBMCs, B-cell-depleted T cells, or T cells were the source of the cDNA or gDNA that made up the material.

The repertoire was sequenced with immunoSEQ multiplex PCR; TCRdb's copy has only in-frame clones and lacks some. The sample has roughly 200,000 clones, under 85% seen once. Seattle participants joined during active infection and were tracked over time. The clonotype was recovered from a woman aged 80 or older with COVID-19, enrolled during active disease. Sequenced input: peripheral blood.

In DNA form, the CDR3 reads TGTGCCAGCAGCACGACAGGCAGGAGGCGGACTGAAGCTTTCTTT. Its translation is CASSTTGRRRTEAFF. The genes are TRBV7-3 and TRBJ1-1, with a tentative D call TRBD1 (6 bases). The CDR3 is made up of 15 amino acids. The germline gives CDR1 SGHTA, CDR2 FQGTGA. V was shortened by 5 bases and J by 5 bases, with 18 bases between the two germline ends.